Listed below are T cell receptor beta chains from one sample, sequenced in a study of naive and memory T cell subsets. TCRdb reprocessed the UMI-ligation and nested PCR reads with MiXCR, giving one entry per CDR3 protein. The sample contains 130,000 or so distinct CDR3 sequences, 36% of which appear only once. Sequenced material: central memory CD4+ T cells from blood. The receptors here all came from a human donor in good health. CDR3s include the opening cysteine and the closing phenylalanine or tryptophan. The D gene is left open where the match is weak.

>TRBJ2-1|.|TRBV3-1
CASSQDGAVSEQFF
>TRBJ2-3|.|TRBV20-1
CSARAASGTDTQYF
>TRBJ1-2|.|TRBV3-1
CASSQDSGTANYGYTF
>TRBJ2-1|.|TRBV5-4
CASSYGGLYNEQFF
>TRBJ2-1|.|TRBV12-3/TRBV12-4
CASSPTRASYNEQFF
>TRBJ1-1|.|TRBV29-1
CSVSQMNTEAFF
>TRBJ2-3|TRBD1|TRBV24-1
CATSDPPGTGSQDTQYF
>TRBJ2-5|TRBD2|TRBV5-1
CASSLASSGSSETQYF
>TRBJ2-3|.|TRBV29-1
CSISPRDGHTDTQYF
>TRBJ2-4|.|TRBV4-1
CASSQVGGRSAKNIQYF
>TRBJ2-7|TRBD2|TRBV5-1
CASSYRTSGSYEQYF
>TRBJ2-1|.|TRBV10-3
CAIKSSPGGNEQFF
>TRBJ2-3|.|TRBV3-1
CASSHRGTTDTQYF
>TRBJ2-5|TRBD2|TRBV27
CASSLGLAGGETQYF
>TRBJ2-2|TRBD2|TRBV6-5
CASRTLRGAGELFF
>TRBJ1-6|TRBD1|TRBV27
CATGQGVRNSPLHF
>TRBJ2-7|TRBD2|TRBV5-6
CASSARPTSGFGLSYEQYF
>TRBJ1-6|.|TRBV6-5
CASSYEGGSPLHF
>TRBJ2-2|.|TRBV20-1
CSASRSTNTGELFF
>TRBJ1-5|TRBD1|TRBV28
CASSFVTGIEQPQHF
>TRBJ2-7|.|TRBV30
CAWSVKGPPYEQYF
>TRBJ2-3|TRBD2|TRBV27
CASRLAAGTSPDTQYF
>TRBJ2-2|.|TRBV30
CAWSSVTGELFF
>TRBJ2-7|TRBD1|TRBV5-1
CASRGRDSSSEQYF
>TRBJ2-5|TRBD2|TRBV7-3
CASSSGGRSETQYF
>TRBJ2-5|.|TRBV20-1
CSARDAQETQYF
>TRBJ2-1|.|TRBV6-2/TRBV6-3
CASSYRGNPYNEQFF
>TRBJ2-1|.|TRBV15
CATSPTRVFNEQFF
>TRBJ2-7|.|TRBV7-6
CASSWTQSSHEQYF
>TRBJ2-1|.|TRBV7-9
CASSSQKNRFPGSPSGEQFF
>TRBJ2-4|TRBD2|TRBV5-6
CASSDGTSGNLFAKNIQYF
>TRBJ1-3|.|TRBV28
CASSPPRAYSGNTIYF
>TRBJ2-1|.|TRBV15
CATSRPTRGDNEQFF
>TRBJ2-7|.|TRBV20-1
CSALPLLGSYEQYF
>TRBJ2-7|TRBD1|TRBV6-5
CASSFTGGVRYEQYF
>TRBJ1-5|.|TRBV6-5
CASSDPHSNQPQHF
>TRBJ1-6|.|TRBV6-5
CASRIDRSPLHF
>TRBJ2-1|.|TRBV7-7
CASSLSGASSYNEQFF
>TRBJ2-7|.|TRBV10-1
CASSSGFGEQYF
>TRBJ2-3|TRBD2|TRBV20-1
CSAAIPPGRATDTQYF
>TRBJ2-1|TRBD1|TRBV28
CASNLSRGRRSYNEQFF
>TRBJ1-1|.|TRBV29-1
CSGGSEAFF
>TRBJ2-5|.|TRBV5-6
CASSLDRLETQYF
>TRBJ2-1|TRBD2|TRBV6-6
CASSYFASGRADEQFF
>TRBJ1-1|.|TRBV28
CATSGGGRGNTEAFF
>TRBJ2-1|.|TRBV2
CASSVLPYNEQFF
>TRBJ2-1|.|TRBV29-1
CSVDRYNEQFF
>TRBJ2-5|.|TRBV12-3/TRBV12-4
CASGRETQYF
>TRBJ1-1|TRBD1|TRBV4-1
CASSAPGQGDTEAFF